The entry that follows covers one T cell receptor (beta chain) sequence. Original handling: Amplification with reference gene primers provided the estimates of nucleated cell counts. Assay: immunoSEQ multiplex PCR; the TCRdb copy retains only in-frame clones and omits some. Clone size and the V and J calls come from that table; the DNA yielded D and trimming. The sample consists of roughly 320,000 clones, over 75% of them appearing once. From germline, CDR1 is MGHDK and CDR2 SYGVNS. This CDR3 region has 14 residues. Trimming stripped 7 bases from V and 8 bases from J, with 20 bases between. This record comes from a study of blood T cell repertoires in COVID-19. Overall study: Spain, Italy and the United States supplied samples that represented acute and convalescent COVID-19. The cDNA or gDNA used as material had been derived from T cells, B-cell-depleted T cells, or PBMCs.

The source is a human donor in a cohort sampled during active COVID-19. The sequenced sample was peripheral blood. This chain links TRBV25-1 with TRBJ1-1, with TRBD1 as a possible D gene (6 bases). The CDR3 sequence: CASTPPGGAREAFF. Here the CDR3 DNA reads TGTGCCAGCACCCCACCTGGGGGGGCAAGAGAAGCTTTCTTT.